This T cell receptor beta chain is from a study of cytomegalovirus exposure and HLA in healthy donors. Overall study results and limits: In most subjects, TCR beta sequences reportedly gave accurate predictions of HLA-A and HLA-B alleles. Sequence variants that were highly shared formed a cluster that was likely a sequencing artifact. When the data were analyzed later, several of the most significant clusters appeared to be linked to common viral pathogens. Later analysis placed DRB1 highest and HLA-C lowest in TCR association rates, which differed by HLA locus.

Concerning this clone: What it binds is unknown.

The CDR3 consists of 18 residues. V gave up 4 bases and J gave up 10 bases; unmatched junction bases: 16. Germline V lookup: CDR1 KGHSH, CDR2 LQKENI. Researchers ran the PCR with 60 Vbeta and 13 Jbeta primers. Sequencing was performed with immunoSEQ multiplex PCR; in TCRdb, only in-frame clones are kept and a portion is missing. The sample includes approximately 270,000 clones, 80% of them seen just once. The chain employs TRBV18 and TRBJ2-1; 13 bases are shared with TRBD2. The sample was PBMCs. The clonotype originates from a girl aged 2 to 10 in good health and CMV-seronegative. The DNA of the CDR3 is TGTGCCAGCTCACAGACGACTCCCGGGACTAGCGGGACGGTAGAGCAGTTCTTC. Translated, it gives CASSQTTPGTSGTVEQFF. Complete variable domain (other parts from reference TRBV18 and TRBJ2-1): NAGVMQNPRHLVRRRGQEARLRCSPMKGHSHVYWYRQLPEEGLKFMVYLQKENIIDESGMPKERFSAEFPKEGPSILRIQQVVRGDSAAYFCASSQTTPGTSGTVEQFFGPGTRLTVL.